This entry lists 15 T cell receptor beta chains sequenced from one sample in a study of blood T cell repertoires in COVID-19. The repertoire was sequenced with immunoSEQ multiplex PCR; TCRdb's copy has only in-frame clones and lacks some. This table holds about 440,000 clones, approximately 89% found once. The sequenced sample consisted of peripheral blood. The receptors here all came from a woman aged 50 to 65 with COVID-19, enrolled during active disease.

V is TRBV10-1 and J is TRBJ1-4; D remains unclear. There are 13 residues in the CDR3. The V end was cut by 4 bases, the J end by 7 bases, with 10 bases between. CDR1 and CDR2 (germline): WNHNN, SYGVQD (reference sequence). The CDR3 nucleotides read TGCGCCAGCAGTGGCGGGGTTGGTGAAAAACTGTTTTTT. It is translated as CASSGGVGEKLFF.

A few counts support this clone. The chain recombines TRBV7-9 with TRBJ1-2, with a tentative D call TRBD1 (6 bases). Trimming removed 1 base from V and 7 bases from J, with 10 bases in between. Per the germline V gene, CDR1 is SEHNR and CDR2 is FQNEAQ (reference sequence). CDR3 length: 13 residues. Written as DNA, the CDR3 is TGTGCCAGCAGCTTAGGGGGGCGCTTTGGCTACACCTTC. Encoded protein: CASSLGGRFGYTF. Drawing the rest from reference TRBV7-9 and TRBJ1-2, the complete variable domain is DTGVSQNPRHKITKRGQNVTFRCDPISEHNRLYWYRQTLGQGPEFLTYFQNEAQLEKSRLLSDRFSAERPKGSFSTLEIQRTEQGDSAMYLCASSLGGRFGYTFGSGTRLTVV.

V usage is TRBV6-4 and J usage is TRBJ2-3, with D possibly matching TRBD1 (5 bases). This CDR3 comprises 13 residues. The V end was cut by 6 bases, the J end by 5 bases, with 12 bases between. Germline CDR1 reads MRHNA; CDR2 reads SNTAGT. The CDR3 here is CASSISQGDTQYF. For the CDR3, the DNA is TGTGCCAGCAGCATCTCCCAGGGAGATACGCAGTATTTT.

The rearrangement uses TRBV19 and TRBJ1-2, with 12 bases matching TRBD1. CDR3 length equals 17 residues. With V trimmed by 5 bases and J by 3 bases, 10 bases remained unmatched. Germline V lookup: CDR1 LNHDA, CDR2 SQIVND (reference sequence). The CDR3 nucleotides read TGTGCCAGTAGTTCCCGGGACAGGGGGCCTGTTGACTATGGCTACACCTTC. Protein sequence: CASSSRDRGPVDYGYTF.

The chain recombines TRBV6-6 with TRBJ2-7; 7 positions agree with TRBD1. Per germline, CDR1 MNHNY and CDR2 SVGAGI (reference sequence). V shed 6 bases, J shed 0 bases, and the junction held 11 bases outside the gene matches. CDR3 length equals 16 residues. As DNA, the CDR3 is TGTGCCAGCAGCCGACCTCCCGGGACAGACTCCTACGAGCAGTACTTC. Residues: CASSRPPGTDSYEQYF.

This clone appeared once. The chain uses TRBV19 and TRBJ1-3; 7 bases are a match to TRBD1. The V gene end was trimmed by 4 bases and the J gene end by 2 bases; junction bases not matched to a gene: 8. The length of the CDR3 is 16 residues. The V gene's germline CDR1 is LNHDA and CDR2 SQIVND (reference sequence). CDR3 sequence (DNA): TGTGCCAGTAGTACCCGACAGGGTGATCCTGGAAACACCATATATTTT. Translated, it gives CASSTRQGDPGNTIYF.

The chain couples TRBV4-1 to TRBJ2-5, with 8 bases identical to TRBD2. The CDR3 totals 18 residues. Germline V CDR1 and CDR2: MGHRA, YSYEKL. Germline trimming cut 2 bases from V and 5 bases from J; bases unmatched to any gene: 16. Here the CDR3 DNA reads TGCGCCAGCAGCCAACCTGATGCGGCGGGGGGCCACCGGGAGACCCAGTACTTC. Protein product: CASSQPDAAGGHRETQYF.

This clone was seen just once. This chain links TRBV19 with TRBJ1-1; tentative D call: TRBD1 (5 bases). Trimming stripped 7 bases from V and 1 base from J, with 16 bases between. CDR1 and CDR2 (germline): LNHDA, SQIVND (reference sequence). There are 15 residues in the CDR3. The CDR3 spells CASTLPRQGNTEAFF. The CDR3 DNA is TGTGCCAGTACCCTACCCCGTCAGGGGAACACTGAAGCTTTCTTT.

This sequence joins TRBV3-1 (or the pseudogene TRBV3-2) and TRBJ1-4, with 7 nucleotides matching TRBD1. Germline V CDR1 and CDR2: LGHDT, YNNKEL (reference sequence). Trimming at V came to 1 base and at J to 2 bases, leaving 10 bases not matched to a gene. This CDR3 has 18 residues. CDR3 in amino acids: CASSQGQGVFGTNEKLFF. The CDR3 bases are TGTGCCAGCAGCCAAGGGCAGGGGGTATTTGGGACTAATGAAAAACTGTTTTTT.

This clone came up a few times. J is TRBJ1-2 and V is TRBV2; possible D gene TRBD1, 6 bases. V was cut by 7 bases and J by 8 bases, with 17 bases left in between. Germline assignment: CDR1 SNHLY and CDR2 FYNNEI. This CDR3 is built from 13 residues. CDR3 region: CASTGDNDGGYTF. Written as DNA, the CDR3 is TGTGCCAGCACCGGGGACAACGATGGCGGCTACACCTTC.

This chain connects TRBV7-9 to TRBJ2-7, with 10 positions matching TRBD1. The CDR3 length is 14 residues. V was pared by 6 bases and J by 6 bases, with 8 bases of the junction left unmatched. Germline CDR1 SEHNR, CDR2 FQNEAQ (reference sequence). For the CDR3, the DNA is TGTGCCAGCAGACCACCGGGACAGGGGCCCGAGCAGTACTTC. Translated: CASRPPGQGPEQYF.

V gene TRBV2 combines with J gene TRBJ1-5; D remains unclear. Germline assignment: CDR1 SNHLY and CDR2 FYNNEI. The CDR3 has 17 residues. The V and J ends lost 3 bases and 2 bases respectively, with 17 bases between them. The CDR3 DNA follows: TGTGCCAGCAGTGATTTGCCAGCGACTTCAGGCAATCAGCCCCAGCATTTT. Translating gives CASSDLPATSGNQPQHF.

The chain uses TRBV19 and TRBJ1-2, with D possibly being TRBD1 (5 bases). With 8 bases removed from V and 0 bases from J, the gap between germline ends came to 10 bases. Per germline, CDR1 LNHDA and CDR2 SQIVND (reference sequence). CDR3 length: 13 residues. This CDR3 is CASGATPNYGYTF. The CDR3 DNA follows: TGTGCCAGTGGGGCGACTCCTAACTATGGCTACACCTTC.

J is TRBJ1-1 and V is TRBV9; the D gene is possibly TRBD1 (6 bases). This CDR3 region has 16 residues. The V end was cut by 0 bases, the J end by 0 bases, with 12 bases between. Germline CDR1 reads SGDLS; CDR2 reads YYNGEE. CDR3 sequence: CASSVDQGQMNTEAFF. CDR3 in DNA: TGTGCCAGCAGCGTAGATCAGGGACAAATGAACACTGAAGCTTTCTTT.

In this sample, this clone turned up once. This chain links TRBV2 with TRBJ1-2; 7 bases align to TRBD1. This CDR3 has 14 residues. CDR1 SNHLY and CDR2 FYNNEI come from the germline V gene. Trimming took 8 bases from V and 0 from J; bases not matched to a gene: 6. The DNA for the CDR3 is TGTGCCAGCCGACTCAGGGGGACTAACTATGGCTACACCTTC. This translates into CASRLRGTNYGYTF. The full variable domain, rest sourced from reference TRBV2 and TRBJ1-2, is EPEVTQTPSHQVTQMGQEVILRCVPISNHLYFYWYRQILGQKVEFLVSFYNNEISEKSEIFDDQFSVERPDGSNFTLKIRSTKLEDSAMYFCASRLRGTNYGYTFGSGTRLTVV.